The next 29 T cell receptor beta chains were all read from a single sample in a study of OX40 agonist ivuxolimab in advanced cancers. Here immunoSEQ multiplex PCR was the method, and the copy in TCRdb shows in-frame clones only, minus some. There are around 72,000 clones in the sample; roughly 80% occur only once, and about 5% lies in the top ten. The material sequenced was CD4+ or CD8+ T cells sorted from blood, taken in a trial of the OX40 agonist ivuxolimab. The receptors derive from an adult with an advanced solid tumor such as melanoma, head and neck, liver or kidney cancer.

The V gene is TRBV9, the J gene TRBJ1-5; 7 nucleotides line up with TRBD1. Trimming cost V 3 bases and J 13 bases; bases outside gene matches: 4. Germline assignment: CDR1 SGDLS and CDR2 YYNGEE. This CDR3 comprises 11 residues. DNA of the CDR3: TGTGCCAGCAGCGGCAGGGGGTATCAGCATTTT. It translates to CASSGRGYQHF.

The V call is TRBV5-1, the J call TRBJ2-1, with D possibly TRBD2 on 6 matching bases. The V end lost 1 base, the J end lost 5 bases, and 13 bases lay between the germline ends. The CDR3 spans 15 residues. Germline V gives CDR1 SGHRS, CDR2 YFSETQ. The DNA of the CDR3 is TGCGCCAGCAGCTTGTGGGGCGGGGACGACAATGAGCAGTTCTTC. Translated, it gives CASSLWGGDDNEQFF.

V gene TRBV27 combines with J gene TRBJ2-3, with a weak D call TRBD1 (6 bases). V gave up 6 bases and J gave up 1 base, with 11 bases separating them. Germline loops: CDR1 MNHEY, CDR2 SMNVEV (reference sequence). There are 14 residues in the CDR3. CDR3 region: CASSQRQGTDTQYF. The CDR3, as DNA: TGTGCCAGCAGCCAGAGACAGGGCACAGATACGCAGTATTTT.

The V gene is TRBV6-5, the J gene TRBJ2-5; D tentatively fits TRBD1 or TRBD2 (5 bases each). Deletions cut 0 bases from V and 6 bases from J, with 17 bases between. The CDR3 consists of 16 residues. Germline CDR1 is MNHEY and CDR2 is SVGAGI. DNA of the CDR3: TGTGCCAGCAGTTACTCTTCCCGGGACCCCGGGAAGACCCAGTACTTC. Encoded protein: CASSYSSRDPGKTQYF.

This clone was counted a single time. The J gene is TRBJ1-6, the V gene TRBV5-8, with D uncertain. CDR3 size: 18 residues. V was clipped by 0 bases and J by 0 bases, with 13 bases between them. Germline values: CDR1 SGHTS, CDR2 YDEGEE. CDR3 sequence (DNA): TGTGCCAGCAGCTTGGTACAGTCCTCGAGCTCCTATAATTCACCCCTCCACTTT. Translation gives CASSLVQSSSSYNSPLHF.

The V gene is TRBV2, the J gene TRBJ2-1; weak D call: TRBD2 (6 bases). The length of the CDR3 is 14 residues. Trimming took 5 bases from V and 9 from J, leaving 17 bases between them. Germline CDR1 and CDR2: SNHLY and FYNNEI. For the CDR3, the DNA is TGTGCCAGCAGTTCACTAGCAGTCATCAGTGAGCAGTTCTTC. Amino acid sequence: CASSSLAVISEQFF. The full variable domain, rest sourced from reference TRBV2 and TRBJ2-1, is EPEVTQTPSHQVTQMGQEVILRCVPISNHLYFYWYRQILGQKVEFLVSFYNNEISEKSEIFDDQFSVERPDGSNFTLKIRSTKLEDSAMYFCASSSLAVISEQFFGPGTRLTVL.

This clone has only one observation. The chain is built from TRBV5-6 and TRBJ2-3, with D possibly matching TRBD2 (6 bases). V was clipped by 2 bases and J by 2 bases, with 12 bases between them. CDR3 length equals 15 residues. Germline values: CDR1 SGHDT, CDR2 YYEEEE. DNA for the CDR3: TGTGCCAGCAGCTTTGAGGAGGGTTACACAGATACGCAGTATTTT. Translated: CASSFEEGYTDTQYF.

This chain connects TRBV7-3 to TRBJ2-3; D remains unclear. Between the trimmed V and J ends, which lost 2 bases and 0 bases, there was a span of 3 bases. The CDR3 has 13 amino acids. Germline V lookup: CDR1 SGHTA, CDR2 FQGTGA. The CDR3 DNA follows: TGTGCCAGCAGCTTATACAGCACAGATACGCAGTATTTT. Protein product: CASSLYSTDTQYF.

The chain combines TRBV6-1 with TRBJ2-7, with D unresolved. CDR1 and CDR2 from the germline V gene are MNHNS and SASEGT. The CDR3 totals 11 residues. The V gene lost 5 bases and the J gene lost 0 bases, with 2 bases spanning the gap. The CDR3 DNA follows: TGTGCCAGCAGTAACTCCTACGAGCAGTACTTC. It specifies CASSNSYEQYF.

The V call is TRBV7-8, the J call TRBJ2-1, with no clear D. This CDR3 comprises 14 residues. Between the trimmed V and J ends, which lost 5 bases and 0 bases, there was a span of 8 bases. Germline CDR1 is SGHVS and CDR2 is FQNEAQ. The chain's CDR3 is CASSTGYSYNEQFF. The CDR3 coding sequence is TGTGCCAGCAGCACGGGCTACTCCTACAATGAGCAGTTCTTC. Combining the CDR3 with reference TRBV7-8 and TRBJ2-1 gives the whole variable domain GAGVSQSPRYKVAKRGQDVALRCDPISGHVSLFWYQQALGQGPEFLTYFQNEAQLDKSGLPSDRFFAERPEGSVSTLKIQRTQQEDSAVYLCASSTGYSYNEQFFGPGTRLTVL.

The chain employs TRBV4-1 and TRBJ2-7; no clear D gene. V dropped 1 base and J dropped 3 bases, with 7 bases sitting between them. The CDR3 consists of 13 residues. Germline CDR1 MGHRA, CDR2 YSYEKL. In nucleotides, the CDR3 is TGCGCCAGCAGCCAAGTCGGTGGCTACGAGCAGTACTTC. This gives the protein CASSQVGGYEQYF.

The CDR3 loop is CASSDSQAEETQYF. CDR3 DNA: TGTGCCAGCAGTGACTCACAGGCGGAAGAGACCCAGTACTTC. The chain recombines TRBV2 with TRBJ2-5, with D tentatively TRBD1 (5 bases). The CDR3 consists of 14 residues. V was pared by 3 bases and J by 3 bases, with 11 bases between. Per the germline V gene, CDR1 is SNHLY and CDR2 is FYNNEI.

The genes are TRBV30 and TRBJ1-2, with a possible D match to TRBD1 (5 bases). Trimming pared 3 bases from V and 8 bases from J, leaving 16 bases between. This CDR3 has 13 residues. Per the germline V gene, CDR1 is GTSNPN and CDR2 is SVGIG (reference sequence). DNA for the CDR3: TGTGCCTGGAGCTCCTTCCAGGGAGGAGGCTACACCTTC. It is translated as CAWSSFQGGGYTF.

V usage is TRBV2 and J usage is TRBJ1-4; 7 nucleotides line up with TRBD1. The junction had 16 bases not matched to a gene; V was cut back by 6 bases and J by 3 bases. The length of the CDR3 is 18 residues. Germline CDR1 and CDR2: SNHLY and FYNNEI. The CDR3 is CASSRELQRQGANEKLFF. The CDR3 region has the DNA TGTGCCAGCAGCAGAGAGCTTCAACGACAGGGCGCTAATGAAAAACTGTTTTTT.

This rearrangement joins TRBV10-3 to TRBJ2-1; 7 bases line up with TRBD2. Germline CDR1 reads ENHRY; CDR2 reads SYGVKD. This CDR3 is 15 amino acids long. V lost 4 bases, J lost 10 bases, and 13 bases stayed unmatched. The CDR3 nucleotides are TGTGCCATCAGTGCCCTAGGGGCGGGAGTAGGGGAGCAGTTCTTC. This gives the protein CAISALGAGVGEQFF.

This sequence joins TRBV14 and TRBJ1-6; 9 bases match TRBD1. Germline V gene sequence: CDR1 SGHDN, CDR2 FVKESK. J gave up 2 bases and V 3 bases, and 2 bases lay outside the gene matches. The CDR3 consists of 16 residues. The CDR3 DNA follows: TGTGCCAGCAGCCAGGGGACAGGGACCTATAATTCACCCCTCCACTTT. It translates to CASSQGTGTYNSPLHF.

The rearrangement joins TRBV7-2 to TRBJ2-1, with D perhaps matching TRBD1 or TRBD2 (5 bases each). CDR3 size: 15 residues. Trimming left V 5 bases short and J 12 bases short, with 23 bases between. Looked up from germline, CDR1 is SGHTA and CDR2 is FQGNSA. CDR3 region: CASSQGSFGGTGQFF. The CDR3 nucleotides are TGTGCCAGCAGCCAGGGTAGCTTCGGTGGGACGGGGCAGTTCTTC. Full variable domain (remainder filled in from reference TRBV7-2 and TRBJ2-1): GAGVSQSPSNKVTEKGKDVELRCDPISGHTALYWYRQSLGQGLEFLIYFQGNSAPDKSGLPSDRFSAERTGGSVSTLTIQRTQQEDSAVYLCASSQGSFGGTGQFFGPGTRLTVL.

V is TRBV12-2 and J is TRBJ2-7; the D call of TRBD2 is as the table states it, not checked on the DNA. TRBV12-2 is a documented pseudogene. This CDR3 comprises 19 residues. In DNA, the CDR3 is TGTGCAAGTCGCTTAATGGTCCTAGCGGGAGGGCCCGCTCACGGCGAGCAGTACTTC. Its translation is CASRLMVLAGGPAHGEQYF.

This chain uses TRBV25-1 with TRBJ1-1; D is ambiguous. From germline, CDR1 is MGHDK and CDR2 SYGVNS. The CDR3 is 15 amino acids. V was clipped by 1 base and J by 1 base, with 10 bases between them. The CDR3 sequence: CASSELSQPNTEAFF. CDR3 nucleotides: TGTGCCAGCAGTGAATTGAGCCAACCGAACACTGAAGCTTTCTTT.

The chain employs TRBV12-5 and TRBJ2-3; tentatively, D is TRBD1 (6 bases). CDR1 is LGHNT, CDR2 FRNRAP, per germline. V was trimmed by 1 base and J by 4 bases, leaving 12 bases between them. There are 15 residues in the CDR3. The CDR3 region has the DNA TGTGCTAGTGGTTTGGACGGACAGACCTCAGATACGCAGTATTTT. This gives the protein CASGLDGQTSDTQYF.

This chain joins TRBV11-2 and TRBJ2-7; D is unclear. Looked up from germline, CDR1 is SGHAT and CDR2 is FQNNGV. V was shortened by 1 base and J by 0 bases, with 10 bases between the two germline ends. The CDR3 is 15 amino acids. Here the CDR3 reads CASSLVVGTSYEQYF. The DNA of the CDR3 is TGTGCCAGCAGCTTAGTCGTTGGTACCTCCTACGAGCAGTACTTC. Full variable domain (missing parts from reference TRBV11-2 and TRBJ2-7): EAGVAQSPRYKIIEKRQSVAFWCNPISGHATLYWYQQILGQGPKLLIQFQNNGVVDDSQLPKDRFSAERLKGVDSTLKIQPAKLEDSAVYLCASSLVVGTSYEQYFGPGTRLTVT.

The V and J genes are TRBV2 and TRBJ2-7; D could derive from TRBD1 or TRBD2 (6 bases each). V dropped 5 bases and J dropped 2 bases, with 16 bases sitting between them. Germline V lookup: CDR1 SNHLY, CDR2 FYNNEI. The CDR3 is 15 amino acids. The CDR3 sequence is CASSNLLGGAYEQYF. In DNA, the CDR3 is TGTGCCAGCAGTAACCTCCTGGGGGGCGCCTACGAGCAGTACTTC.

The chain recombines TRBV5-1 with TRBJ2-7; no clear D gene. With 0 bases removed from V and 3 bases from J, the gap between germline ends came to 7 bases. Germline-derived CDR1 and CDR2 are SGHRS and YFSETQ. The CDR3 has 13 residues. The CDR3 DNA reads TGCGCCAGCAGCTTGGCCCAGAGCTACGAGCAGTACTTC. It translates to CASSLAQSYEQYF.

This chain links TRBV28 with TRBJ2-3; D is tentatively TRBD1 or TRBD2 (5 bases each). This CDR3 region has 16 residues. Germline V lookup: CDR1 MDHEN, CDR2 SYDVKM. The ends were cut back, 0 bases at V and 1 base at J, with 11 bases in the middle. CDR3 sequence reads: CASSLWQGPGTDTQYF. The DNA for the CDR3 is TGTGCCAGCAGTTTATGGCAGGGACCGGGCACAGATACGCAGTATTTT.

The chain combines TRBV7-9 with TRBJ2-5; no clear D gene. The CDR3 covers 14 residues. The V end was cut by 1 base, the J end by 5 bases, with 11 bases between. The germline gives CDR1 SEHNR, CDR2 FQNEAQ (reference sequence). CDR3 nucleotides: TGTGCCAGCAGCTTAGGGGTAGGGATGGAGACCCAGTACTTC. As protein: CASSLGVGMETQYF.

The V call is TRBV30, the J call TRBJ2-1; perhaps TRBD2 as D (5 bases). V was cut by 0 bases and J by 7 bases, with 13 bases left in between. From germline, CDR1 is GTSNPN and CDR2 SVGIG (reference sequence). This CDR3 has 14 residues. The CDR3 bases are TGTGCCTGGAGTGTAGGTGGGAGTGATAATGAGCAGTTCTTC. Translation gives CAWSVGGSDNEQFF.

J is TRBJ2-3 and V is TRBV7-9, with 9 bases identical to TRBD1. The trim removed 5 bases at V and 6 bases at J, leaving 12 bases unmatched. Germline V lookup: CDR1 SEHNR, CDR2 FQNEAQ (reference sequence). This CDR3 is 16 amino acids long. CDR3 in amino acids: CASSTGQGLTTDTQYF. Here the CDR3 DNA reads TGTGCCAGCAGCACGGGACAGGGACTTACTACGGATACGCAGTATTTT.

This clone was seen a single time. The chain couples TRBV9 to TRBJ1-1, with D perhaps matching TRBD1 (5 bases). Between the trimmed V and J ends, which lost 3 bases and 0 bases, there was a span of 12 bases. Germline V gene sequence: CDR1 SGDLS, CDR2 YYNGEE. CDR3 size: 15 residues. Here the CDR3 reads CASSANPGLNTEAFF. CDR3 bases: TGTGCCAGCAGCGCCAATCCGGGACTGAACACTGAAGCTTTCTTT.

This sequence joins TRBV2 and TRBJ1-1, with D possibly being TRBD1 (5 bases). V shed 6 bases and J shed 5 bases, with 13 bases lying between them. The germline V gene has CDR1 SNHLY and CDR2 FYNNEI. There are 13 residues in the CDR3. The DNA for the CDR3 is TGTGCCAGCAGGTTTACGGGGGAAACTGAAGCTTTCTTT. Protein: CASRFTGETEAFF.